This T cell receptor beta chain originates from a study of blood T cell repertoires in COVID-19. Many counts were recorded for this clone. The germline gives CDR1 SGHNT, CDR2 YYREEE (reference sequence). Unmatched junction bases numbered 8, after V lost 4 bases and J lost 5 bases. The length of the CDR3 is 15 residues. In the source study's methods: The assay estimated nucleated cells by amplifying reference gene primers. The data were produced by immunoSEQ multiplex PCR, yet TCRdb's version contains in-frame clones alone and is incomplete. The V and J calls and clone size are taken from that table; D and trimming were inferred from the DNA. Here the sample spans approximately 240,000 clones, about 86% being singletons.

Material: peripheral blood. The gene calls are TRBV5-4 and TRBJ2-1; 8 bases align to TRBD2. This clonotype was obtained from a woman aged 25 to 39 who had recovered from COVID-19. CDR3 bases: TGTGCCAGCAGCCCCCGGGGGGGCCAGAACAATGAGCAGTTCTTC. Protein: CASSPRGGQNNEQFF.